These T cell receptor beta chains were read from a single sample in a study of T cells in Graves' hyperthyroidism and ophthalmopathy. MiXCR, run by TCRdb on the multiplex PCR reads, gives a single entry per CDR3 protein. The repertoire has 550,000 to 600,000 distinct CDR3 sequences, over 15% of them found once; the top ten carry 15% to 20%. Sequencing was done on a sample of blood. The receptors shown here come from a woman younger than 35 with Graves' hyperthyroidism. CDR3s include the opening cysteine and the closing phenylalanine or tryptophan. A D gene is named only where the DNA matches it firmly. Some rows have no size entry. The others give once, few or many, or a class for an expanded clone.

TRBJ2-7,-,TRBV10-3,-,CAISEGDYYEQYF,TGTGCCATCAGTGAGGGTGACTACTACGAGCAGTACTTC
TRBJ2-3,-,TRBV27,-,CPVGHPDTQYF,TGTCCTGTAGGACATCCAGATACGCAGTATTTT
TRBJ1-4,few,TRBV9,-,CASSVAEGSGNEKLFF,TGTGCCAGCAGCGTAGCCGAGGGGTCGGGTAATGAAAAACTGTTTTTT
TRBJ2-3,few,TRBV29-1,-,CSVETAQGTDTQYF,TGCAGCGTTGAGACTGCCCAGGGCACAGATACGCAGTATTTT
TRBJ1-2,-,TRBV27,TRBD1,CASSLSKTGEEYGYTF,TGTGCCAGCAGTTTATCGAAAACAGGGGAAGAATATGGCTACACCTTC
TRBJ1-2,-,TRBV4-3,-,CASSQDAGTNYGYTF,TGCGCCAGCAGCCAAGATGCAGGGACTAACTATGGCTACACCTTC
TRBJ1-1,few,TRBV24-1,-,CATSERGPTEAFF,TGTGCCACCAGTGAGAGGGGCCCGACTGAAGCTTTCTTT
TRBJ2-3,-,TRBV5-6,-,CASSPKPSYTDTQYF,TGTGCCAGCAGCCCCAAGCCTTCTTACACAGATACGCAGTATTTT
TRBJ1-2,-,TRBV30,TRBD1,CAWSSRGRFIYGYTF,TGTGCCTGGAGTTCCAGGGGGCGTTTCATCTATGGCTACACCTTC
TRBJ2-7,many,TRBV2,TRBD2,CASSEGSAGVYEQYF,TGTGCCAGCAGTGAAGGCAGTGCGGGGGTCTACGAGCAGTACTTC
TRBJ2-7,once,TRBV7-2,-,CASSLVLTGIEQYF,TGTGCCAGCAGCTTAGTTCTCACCGGGATAGAGCAGTACTTC
TRBJ1-1,many,TRBV6-2/TRBV6-3,-,CASKAEMNTEAFF,TGTGCCAGCAAGGCAGAAATGAACACTGAAGCTTTCTTT
TRBJ2-3,-,TRBV10-3,-,CAIGGGAADTQYF,TGTGCCATCGGTGGGGGGGCCGCAGATACGCAGTATTTT
TRBJ2-5,many,TRBV27,-,CASSRMGSWETQYF,TGTGCCAGCAGTCGTATGGGGTCCTGGGAGACCCAGTACTTC
TRBJ2-3,many,TRBV7-8,-,CASIRKGGTDTQYF,TGTGCCAGCATACGTAAGGGTGGCACAGATACGCAGTATTTT
TRBJ1-1,many,TRBV2,-,CASSTRLRFSSEAFF,TGTGCCAGCAGTACCCGGCTTCGATTTTCGTCTGAAGCTTTCTTT
TRBJ1-5,few,TRBV10-3,TRBD1,CAIGQDGNQPQHF,TGTGCCATCGGACAGGATGGCAATCAGCCCCAGCATTTT
TRBJ2-1,-,TRBV25-1,-,CASNNEGPRVRQFF,TGTGCCAGCAACAACGAAGGGCCCCGCGTGCGGCAGTTCTTC
TRBJ2-7,few,TRBV2,-,CASSEGFKSFPHYF,TGTGCCAGCAGTGAAGGGTTCAAGAGTTTTCCGCACTACTTC
TRBJ2-1,few,TRBV29-1,TRBD2,CSVSGLAGHNEQFF,TGCAGCGTTTCCGGACTAGCGGGACACAATGAGCAGTTCTTC
TRBJ1-5,-,TRBV5-1,TRBD1,CASSPGQGVLDQPQHF,TGCGCCAGCAGCCCGGGTCAGGGGGTACTGGATCAGCCCCAGCATTTT
TRBJ1-2,many,TRBV2,-,CASSVRDVGYGYTF,TGTGCCAGCAGTGTCCGGGACGTCGGTTATGGCTACACCTTC
TRBJ2-3,many,TRBV7-2,-,CASSSNRLFTSTDTQYF,TGTGCCAGCAGCTCAAACCGACTATTCACCAGCACAGATACGCAGTATTTT
TRBJ1-1,many,TRBV6-1,TRBD1,CASSSTSLQGANTEAFF,TGTGCCAGCAGTTCAACCTCTTTACAGGGGGCGAACACTGAAGCTTTCTTT
TRBJ2-4,-,TRBV9,TRBD2,CASSVGAGAAKNIQYF,TGTGCCAGCAGCGTAGGTGCGGGAGCGGCCAAAAACATTCAGTACTTC
TRBJ2-7,many,TRBV6-1,TRBD2,CASSPGLAGVEQYF,TGTGCCAGCAGCCCCGGACTAGCGGGAGTCGAGCAGTACTTC
TRBJ2-7,-,TRBV6-2/TRBV6-3,TRBD2,CASSFIAGGTTHEQYF,TGTGCCAGCAGTTTTATCGCGGGAGGGACCACCCACGAGCAGTACTTC
TRBJ2-1,few,TRBV20-1,TRBD2,CSAKNPGSGMGNEQFF,TGCAGTGCTAAAAACCCGGGTAGCGGGATGGGTAATGAGCAGTTCTTC
TRBJ2-5,few,TRBV11-2,TRBD1,CASSLLYRGREETQYF,TGTGCCAGCAGCTTGCTTTACAGGGGGCGCGAGGAGACCCAGTACTTC
TRBJ1-5,many,TRBV12-3/TRBV12-4,TRBD1,CASSPGQGRGGYSNQPQHF,TGTGCCAGCAGTCCAGGACAGGGGCGGGGGGGTTATAGCAATCAGCCCCAGCATTTT
TRBJ2-3,many,TRBV3-1,-,CASSQVLASDTQYF,TGTGCCAGCAGCCAAGTGCTAGCGTCAGATACGCAGTATTTT
TRBJ1-4,few,TRBV12-3/TRBV12-4,-,CASSYPDSNEKLFF,TGTGCCAGCAGCTACCCCGACTCTAATGAAAAACTGTTTTTT
TRBJ1-3,few,TRBV15,-,CATSRGRESGNTIYF,TGTGCCACCAGCAGGGGTCGGGAGAGCGGAAACACCATATATTTT
TRBJ1-5,-,TRBV18,-,CASSPLPTGLNQAQHF,TGTGCCAGCTCACCACTTCCGACAGGTTTGAATCAGGCCCAGCATTTT
TRBJ2-7,many,TRBV20-1,-,CSARRLGYEQYF,TGCAGTGCTAGACGTTTGGGTTACGAGCAGTACTTC
TRBJ2-1,many,TRBV7-7,TRBD1,CASSPRGTRDEQFF,TGTGCCAGCAGCCCCAGGGGGACGAGGGATGAGCAGTTCTTC
TRBJ2-2,few,TRBV7-9,TRBD2,CASRYTSGGNTGELFF,TGTGCCAGCAGATATACTAGCGGGGGGAACACCGGGGAGCTGTTTTTT
TRBJ1-2,many,TRBV24-1,-,CATSDPGKGNGYTF,TGTGCCACCAGTGATCCGGGAAAAGGGAATGGCTACACCTTC
TRBJ2-5,many,TRBV6-1,-,CASSPGWTQYF,TGTGCCAGCAGTCCAGGCTGGACCCAGTACTTC
TRBJ2-5,-,TRBV7-8,-,CASSLGSRETQYF,TGTGCCAGCAGCTTAGGAAGTCGAGAGACCCAGTACTTC
TRBJ2-5,many,TRBV11-2,TRBD2,CASSLFRLAEETQYF,TGTGCCAGCAGCTTATTCAGACTAGCGGAAGAGACCCAGTACTTC
TRBJ1-2,few,TRBV24-1,-,CATSAHSRDYGYTF,TGTGCCACCAGTGCCCATTCCAGGGACTATGGCTACACCTTC
TRBJ2-2,once,TRBV29-1,-,CSVQGGKTGELFF,TGCAGCGTTCAAGGGGGGAAGACCGGGGAGCTGTTTTTT
TRBJ1-3,-,TRBV12-3/TRBV12-4,TRBD1,CASRDRGDSGNTIYF,TGTGCCAGCCGGGACAGGGGAGACTCTGGAAACACCATATATTTT
TRBJ2-1,-,TRBV20-1,-,CSAHKDSWEQFF,TGCAGTGCCCACAAGGATAGTTGGGAGCAGTTCTTC
TRBJ2-2,few,TRBV2,TRBD2,CASIQREETGELFF,TGTGCCAGCATCCAGCGGGAAGAGACCGGGGAGCTGTTTTTT
TRBJ2-1,-,TRBV19,TRBD2,CASSGIAGAPQFF,TGTGCCAGTAGTGGAATAGCGGGGGCCCCGCAGTTCTTC
TRBJ2-2,-,TRBV2,-,CASSVPGGTGELFF,TGTGCCAGCAGTGTTCCCGGAGGCACCGGGGAGCTGTTTTTT
TRBJ2-7,many,TRBV5-1,TRBD2,CASSFGLAGAHEQYF,TGCGCCAGCAGCTTCGGACTAGCGGGAGCCCACGAGCAGTACTTC
TRBJ2-5,-,TRBV29-1,TRBD1,CSVANRGQETQYF,TGCAGCGTTGCAAACAGGGGGCAAGAGACCCAGTACTTC
TRBJ2-3,-,TRBV28,-,CASSFLSSTQYF,TGTGCCAGCAGCTTCCTTTCCAGTACGCAGTATTTT
TRBJ2-5,few,TRBV4-1,-,CASSQDRLETQYF,TGCGCCAGCAGCCAAGACCGGTTGGAGACCCAGTACTTC
TRBJ1-5,-,TRBV19,-,CASRGSWGYSNQPQHF,TGTGCCAGTAGGGGGTCGTGGGGGTATAGCAATCAGCCCCAGCATTTT
TRBJ1-5,many,TRBV30,-,CACSRGLSNQPQHF,TGTGCCTGTTCGAGGGGTCTGAGCAATCAGCCCCAGCATTTT
TRBJ1-2,few,TRBV19,TRBD1,CASSIRGPGYTF,TGTGCCAGTAGTATAAGGGGGCCGGGCTACACCTTC
TRBJ2-2,-,TRBV2,-,CASRIFTGELFF,TGTGCCAGCAGAATATTTACCGGGGAGCTGTTTTTT
TRBJ2-2,many,TRBV27,-,CASRQGLGIGELFF,TGTGCCAGCAGGCAGGGGCTTGGGATCGGGGAGCTGTTTTTT
TRBJ2-1,many,TRBV18,-,CASSPPTHNEQFF,TGTGCCAGCTCACCACCTACCCACAATGAGCAGTTCTTC